Listed here is a single T cell receptor beta chain. Its antigen is not identified. As for time point: newly diagnosed GD, antithyroid drugs for less than 3 months. Researchers made the TCR library from RNA that was extracted from PBMCs. Arm-PCR of CDR3 regions and iRepertoire HTBI primers were the basis on which TCR beta libraries were built. Each CDR3 protein is one row after TCRdb ran MiXCR on the multiplex PCR reads. The table lists roughly 220,000 distinct CDR3 sequences, 15% to 20% of them singletons. The sample belongs to a study of regulatory T cells in long-lasting Graves disease. Study-wide background: Graves' patients, newly diagnosed, had taken antithyroid drugs under 3 months. Whole-study results and caveats: Few sampled subjects may have lowered accuracy. Public clonotype sharing was higher in persistent than newly diagnosed patients.

This TCR came from a female donor with Graves disease. Specimen: peripheral blood mononuclear cells (PBMCs), collected at new diagnosis, from a patient treated with antithyroid drugs.

The CDR3 protein is CASSHGIGNPLQHYGYTF. The CDR3 DNA reads TGTGCCAGTAGTCATGGGATCGGGAACCCCCTTCAACACTATGGCTACACCTTC. V and J are TRBV19 and TRBJ1-2; D call uncertain. CDR1 is LNHDA and CDR2 is SQIVND in the germline V gene (reference sequence). V dropped 5 bases and J dropped 3 bases, with 25 bases sitting between them. CDR3 length equals 18 residues.